This TCR beta chain was documented in a study of blood T cell repertoires in COVID-19. Sequencing used immunoSEQ multiplex PCR; TCRdb keeps in-frame clones, though not all of them. Among approximately 270,000 clones listed, under 90% were seen once. Germline CDR1 is SEHNR and CDR2 is FQNEAQ (reference sequence). V lost 5 bases to trimming and J lost 2 bases, with 12 bases between them. The CDR3 is made up of 14 amino acids. This rearrangement joins TRBV7-9 to TRBJ2-5; a possible D gene is TRBD2 (6 bases). The receptor comes from a man aged 40-50 years who had recovered from COVID-19. Sequencing was performed on PBMCs or T cells enriched from blood (not recorded which). CDR3 sequence: CASSPGVLQETQYF. The CDR3 DNA sequence: TGTGCCAGCAGCCCGGGGGTCTTGCAAGAGACCCAGTACTTC.